This TCR beta chain was captured by sequencing in a study of cytomegalovirus exposure and HLA in healthy donors. For the study at large: In terms of ancestry, the Caucasian-associated cluster contained 75% to 90% of the roughly 400 genotyped donors.

The CDR3 covers 15 residues. The germline V gene has CDR1 SGHRS and CDR2 YFSETQ. Trimming shortened V by 1 base and J by 3 bases, and 11 bases separated the two germline ends. Use of 60 Vbeta and 13 Jbeta primers characterized the PCR. TCRdb's copy holds only in-frame clones and misses some; the assay was immunoSEQ multiplex PCR. The sample carries around 120,000 clones, roughly 78% recorded once. Material: PBMCs. This TCR was sampled from a woman aged 40 to 50 in good health and CMV-seronegative. V and J are TRBV5-1 and TRBJ2-1; the D is unclear. The CDR3 coding sequence is TGCGCCAGCAGCTTGTCGTCTAGAGACTACAATGAGCAGTTCTTC. Its protein is CASSLSSRDYNEQFF.